This entry lists 9 T cell receptor beta chains sequenced from one sample in a study of Ad26.COV2.S vaccination and SARS-CoV-2 variants (dated by TCRdb to the early 2020s). Explained via the paper, the treatment or condition label denotes: roughly 18 received Ad26.COV2.S at low or high dose, single or two shots; roughly five received placebo; per-sample allocation not given. For vaccine and placebo recipients, repertoires were sequenced using samples collected on day 63 after the first injection. Libraries were constructed by the immunoSEQ multiplex PCR assay. In its TCRdb copy, this immuneACCESS table keeps in-frame sequences only and misses some clones. Where compared with another copy, unresolved V genes explain less than half of these, and the others have no known cause. The sample data list about 370,000 clones, and approximately 90% of these were observed just once. Under 4% of the sample belongs to the ten largest clones.

The sample consisted of peripheral blood, taken in a trial of Ad26.COV2.S vaccine versus placebo. Receptor source: a person between 18 and 65 years old who received the Ad26.COV2.S COVID-19 vaccine or a placebo.

The chain is built from TRBV12-3 or TRBV12-4 and TRBJ1-2; unclear D gene. CDR3 length: 12 residues. Deletions cut 5 bases from V and 4 bases from J, with 8 bases between. CDR3 region: CASSIQVYGYTF. Here the CDR3 DNA reads TGTGCCAGCAGTATCCAGGTCTATGGCTACACCTTC.

The V and J genes are TRBV18 and TRBJ1-2, with D hard to call. Trimming removed 8 bases from V and 0 bases from J, with 13 bases in between. The CDR3 totals 14 residues. Germline loops: CDR1 KGHSH, CDR2 LQKENI. CDR3 in DNA: TGTGCCAGCGCCCAAGGCTACCCTAACTATGGCTACACCTTC. Protein sequence: CASAQGYPNYGYTF.

This rearrangement joins TRBV5-1 to TRBJ1-2; TRBD1 matches 7 bases. Per the germline V gene, CDR1 is SGHRS and CDR2 is YFSETQ. With V trimmed by 4 bases and J by 3 bases, 3 bases remained unmatched. CDR3 size: 13 residues. The chain's CDR3 is CASSSRGDYGYTF. The CDR3 DNA follows: TGCGCCAGCAGCAGCAGGGGGGACTATGGCTACACCTTC.

The chain links TRBV7-9 to TRBJ2-1, with TRBD2 matching 8 bases. With 0 bases clipped from V and 3 bases from J, the junction kept 4 bases outside the gene matches. CDR1 and CDR2 (germline): SEHNR, FQNEAQ (reference sequence). This CDR3 is 16 amino acids long. CDR3 protein: CASSLAVAGLYNEQFF. The CDR3 DNA reads TGTGCCAGCAGCTTAGCGGTAGCGGGGCTCTACAATGAGCAGTTCTTC.

The chain recombines TRBV9 with TRBJ2-5; 9 bases are a match to TRBD2. J was trimmed by 2 bases and V by 6 bases; bases with no gene match: 8. This CDR3 region has 15 residues. Germline CDR1 SGDLS, CDR2 YYNGEE. The CDR3 nucleotides are TGTGCCAGCACTTCTAGCGGGGCGCCTCAAGAGACCCAGTACTTC. It yields the protein CASTSSGAPQETQYF.

V is TRBV2 and J is TRBJ1-2, with D maybe TRBD1 (6 bases). V was pared by 7 bases and J by 0 bases, with 12 bases between. CDR3 size: 14 residues. CDR1 is SNHLY, CDR2 FYNNEI, per germline. The CDR3 coding sequence is TGTGCCAGCATACGGGACACCTCTAACTATGGCTACACCTTC. It specifies CASIRDTSNYGYTF. The variable domain in full, completed from reference TRBV2 and TRBJ1-2, reads EPEVTQTPSHQVTQMGQEVILRCVPISNHLYFYWYRQILGQKVEFLVSFYNNEISEKSEIFDDQFSVERPDGSNFTLKIRSTKLEDSAMYFCASIRDTSNYGYTFGSGTRLTVV.

This sequence joins TRBV7-8 and TRBJ2-2; 7 positions match TRBD2. Trimming cost V 4 bases and J 5 bases; bases outside gene matches: 7. CDR3 length equals 15 residues. Germline V gives CDR1 SGHVS, CDR2 FQNEAQ. Here the CDR3 DNA reads TGTGCCAGCAGCTACGGGGGGAGTCAGACCGGGGAGCTGTTTTTT. It translates to CASSYGGSQTGELFF.

Turning to this clone: Other DNA sequences of this sample code for an identical CDR3. The rearrangement joins TRBV3-1 (or the pseudogene TRBV3-2) to TRBJ1-2; a possible D gene is TRBD1 (5 bases). Germline V gene lookup returns CDR1 LGHDT and CDR2 YNNKEL (reference sequence). V lost 1 base and J lost 4, with 7 bases in between. CDR3 size: 13 residues. CDR3 in DNA: TGTGCCAGCAGCCAAGTTGGGGGCTATGGCTACACCTTC. Translation: CASSQVGGYGYTF.

This clone was counted a single time. The DNA for the CDR3 is TGTGCCAGCAGTCTAGGTTTCCAAGAGACCCAGTACTTC. Translated: CASSLGFQETQYF. The chain is built from TRBV27 and TRBJ2-5, with D hard to call. The V end lost 5 bases, the J end lost 1 base, and 8 bases lay between the germline ends. The CDR3 has 13 residues. CDR1 and CDR2 (germline): MNHEY, SMNVEV (reference sequence).